Presented here are 23 T cell receptor beta chains from one specimen sequenced in a study of regulatory T cells in long-lasting Graves disease. According to the study, TCR beta libraries were built with iRepertoire HTBI primers and CDR3-region Arm-PCR. Using its own MiXCR run on the multiplex PCR reads, TCRdb lists one record per CDR3 protein. In the table there are 680,000 or so distinct CDR3 sequences, less than 20% of which are singletons. The sample's time point: newly diagnosed GD, antithyroid drugs for less than 3 months. Making the TCR library involved RNA that had been extracted from PBMCs. Another study also made use of these data, one on T cells in Graves' hyperthyroidism and ophthalmopathy.

The sequences come from peripheral blood mononuclear cells (PBMCs), collected at new diagnosis, from a patient treated with antithyroid drugs. The receptors come from a woman aged 30 to 39 with Graves disease.

This chain connects TRBV18 to TRBJ2-7; TRBD1 matches at 9 bases. CDR3 length equals 13 residues. The V gene's germline CDR1 is KGHSH and CDR2 LQKENI. J was trimmed by 7 bases and V by 5 bases; bases with no gene match: 6. CDR3 in DNA: TGTGCCAGCTCATCGGGACAGGGCGTAGAGCAGTACTTC. Its translation: CASSSGQGVEQYF.

The V call is TRBV7-2, the J call TRBJ2-3, with D perhaps given as TRBD1 or TRBD2 (5 bases each). Germline V CDR1 and CDR2: SGHTA, FQGNSA. Trimming shortened V by 2 bases and J by 4 bases, and 13 bases separated the two germline ends. This CDR3 has 15 residues. The DNA of the CDR3 is TGTGCCAGCAGCTTATCGTCCCAGGGACCAGATACGCAGTATTTT. It is translated as CASSLSSQGPDTQYF. The entire variable domain, with the rest obtained from reference TRBV7-2 and TRBJ2-3, is as follows: GAGVSQSPSNKVTEKGKDVELRCDPISGHTALYWYRQSLGQGLEFLIYFQGNSAPDKSGLPSDRFSAERTGGSVSTLTIQRTQQEDSAVYLCASSLSSQGPDTQYFGPGTRLTVL.

The rearrangement uses TRBV20-1 and TRBJ2-2; D possibly corresponds to TRBD1 (6 bases). In germline, CDR1 is DFQATT, CDR2 SNEGSKA (reference sequence). The CDR3 runs to 15 residues. The V gene lost 5 bases and the J gene lost 5 bases, with 18 bases spanning the gap. The CDR3 sequence is CSAGVSGARTGELFF. The CDR3 DNA reads as TGCAGTGCTGGGGTATCAGGGGCGCGGACCGGGGAGCTGTTTTTT.

The V call is TRBV5-1, the J call TRBJ2-3; unclear D gene. Germline V gene data show CDR1 as SGHRS and CDR2 as YFSETQ. This CDR3 comprises 14 residues. The V and J ends lost 4 bases and 2 bases respectively, with 11 bases between them. The DNA of the CDR3 is TGCGCCAGCAGCGGACCCCTTTACACAGATACGCAGTATTTT. The encoded protein is CASSGPLYTDTQYF.

The V gene is TRBV6-5, the J gene TRBJ1-5, with D tentatively TRBD1 (5 bases). This CDR3 spans 15 amino acids. V was pared by 2 bases and J by 3 bases, with 11 bases between. Germline CDR1 and CDR2: MNHEY and SVGAGI. This CDR3 reads CASSYGGGANQPQHF. The DNA of the CDR3 is TGTGCCAGCAGTTACGGGGGAGGGGCCAATCAGCCCCAGCATTTT.

At least ten counts were recorded for this clonotype. J is TRBJ2-7 and V is TRBV27; D may be TRBD1 (7 bases). The CDR3 has 15 residues. The germline V and J ends were trimmed by 6 bases and 7 bases, with 22 bases remaining between them. The V gene's germline CDR1 is MNHEY and CDR2 SMNVEV (reference sequence). The chain's CDR3 is CASSPTPGGSGEQYF. Written as DNA, the CDR3 is TGTGCCAGCAGCCCAACCCCAGGGGGGTCAGGAGAGCAGTACTTC.

This clonotype came up many times. The chain links TRBV3-1 to TRBJ1-5, with no clear D. The CDR3 length is 14 residues. CDR1 and CDR2 (germline): LGHDT, YNNKEL (reference sequence). Trimming removed 3 bases from V and 1 base from J, with 7 bases in between. CDR3: CASSQGISNQPQHF. In DNA, the CDR3 is TGTGCCAGCAGCCAGGGGATAAGCAATCAGCCCCAGCATTTT.

This clonotype was counted ten times or more. The chain joins TRBV20-1 to TRBJ2-3, with 7 bases fitting TRBD2. J gave up 5 bases and V 6 bases, and 11 bases lay outside the gene matches. This CDR3 contains 14 residues. Germline CDR1 is DFQATT and CDR2 is SNEGSKA (reference sequence). CDR3 coding DNA: TGCAGTGCGAGGCGGGCGGGAGCAGGAGATACGCAGTATTTT. It encodes CSARRAGAGDTQYF.

This clonotype has a handful of counts. The chain joins TRBV20-1 to TRBJ1-5; D not resolved. The V end lost 6 bases, the J end lost 2 bases, and 11 bases lay between the germline ends. Germline CDR1 DFQATT, CDR2 SNEGSKA (reference sequence). The length of the CDR3 is 13 residues. The CDR3 here is CSARSGGNQPQHF. The CDR3 DNA reads TGCAGTGCCCGATCCGGGGGCAATCAGCCCCAGCATTTT.

The CDR3 here is CAWRSKGFNYEQYF. For the CDR3, the DNA is TGTGCCTGGAGGTCTAAGGGCTTTAATTACGAGCAGTACTTC. This sequence joins TRBV30 and TRBJ2-7; D is unclear. Germline V gene data show CDR1 as GTSNPN and CDR2 as SVGIG (reference sequence). The CDR3 loop spans 14 amino acids. The V end lost 3 bases, the J end lost 4 bases, and 16 bases lay between the germline ends.

The CDR3 sequence is CASSQGLEGGIYNEQFF. CDR3 coding DNA: TGCGCCAGCAGCCAAGGATTAGAGGGAGGGATCTACAATGAGCAGTTCTTC. This chain uses TRBV4-1 with TRBJ2-1, with 7 bases identical to TRBD2. V shed 1 base, J shed 3 bases, and the junction held 9 bases outside the gene matches. The CDR3 length is 17 residues. CDR1 and CDR2 (germline): MGHRA, YSYEKL.

As regards this clonotype: The junction shows a germline mismatch at one end, possibly a read error. The V and J genes are TRBV3-1 and TRBJ1-5; 10 bases line up with TRBD1. CDR1 LGHDT and CDR2 YNNKEL come from the germline V gene (reference sequence). The CDR3 is made up of 16 amino acids. The CDR3, as DNA: TGTGCCAGCAGCCAAGGTCCGGGACAGGGGACTCAGTCCCAGCATTTT. This gives the protein CASSQGPGQGTQSQHF.

This clonotype was observed many times. The V call is TRBV5-1, the J call TRBJ2-2; 8 nucleotides match TRBD2. The CDR3 has 16 amino acids. Germline CDR1 SGHRS, CDR2 YFSETQ. V gave up 2 bases and J gave up 2 bases; unmatched junction bases: 5. CDR3 coding DNA: TGCGCCAGCAGCTTTCTACTAGCGGAAAACACCGGGGAGCTGTTTTTT. This gives the protein CASSFLLAENTGELFF.

The chain employs TRBV6-1 and TRBJ2-5; D unresolved. CDR3 length: 12 residues. V dropped 5 bases and J dropped 8 bases, with 12 bases sitting between them. Looked up from germline, CDR1 is MNHNS and CDR2 is SASEGT. DNA of the CDR3: TGTGCCAGCAGTCACCCCAAAAGCACCCAGTACTTC. This encodes CASSHPKSTQYF.

This clonotype was observed a few times. J is TRBJ2-7 and V is TRBV20-1; no clear D gene. Germline V gene lookup returns CDR1 DFQATT and CDR2 SNEGSKA (reference sequence). V was pared by 5 bases and J by 5 bases, with 16 bases between. The CDR3 has 13 residues. The chain's CDR3 is CSAGWTPGDEQYF. The CDR3 bases are TGCAGTGCTGGATGGACCCCAGGTGACGAGCAGTACTTC.

This clonotype was observed a handful of times. The chain uses TRBV5-1 and TRBJ2-7, with D perhaps being TRBD1 or TRBD2 (5 bases each). CDR1 and CDR2 from the germline V gene are SGHRS and YFSETQ. This CDR3 is 14 amino acids long. V dropped 4 bases and J dropped 4 bases, with 15 bases sitting between them. The CDR3 sequence: CASSTAGTFYEQYF. DNA of the CDR3: TGCGCCAGCAGCACGGCAGGGACGTTTTACGAGCAGTACTTC.

Many counts were recorded for this clonotype. The chain links TRBV3-1 to TRBJ2-3; D is uncertain. This CDR3 has 13 amino acids. V lost 5 bases and J lost 6, with 12 bases in between. Germline lookup yields CDR1 LGHDT and CDR2 YNNKEL (reference sequence). CDR3 sequence reads: CASSSYTGDTQYF. For the CDR3, the DNA is TGTGCCAGCAGCTCCTACACTGGGGATACGCAGTATTTT.

This clonotype was found many times. This chain uses TRBV20-1 with TRBJ1-5; D may be TRBD1 (6 bases). CDR3 length: 14 residues. Trimming removed 6 bases at V and 3 bases at J, with 15 bases between. CDR1 DFQATT and CDR2 SNEGSKA come from the germline V gene (reference sequence). The CDR3 DNA sequence: TGCAGTGCACACAAGGACAGTTACAATCAGCCCCAGCATTTT. Its translation is CSAHKDSYNQPQHF.

This clonotype was recorded at least ten times. The genes are TRBV11-2 and TRBJ2-5, with 7 bases that match TRBD2. Germline CDR1 reads SGHAT; CDR2 reads FQNNGV. Unmatched junction bases numbered 5, after V lost 5 bases and J lost 5 bases. This CDR3 is 13 amino acids long. The CDR3 region is CASSPGGAETQYF. DNA for the CDR3: TGTGCCAGCAGCCCGGGGGGAGCCGAGACCCAGTACTTC. The entire variable domain, with the rest obtained from reference TRBV11-2 and TRBJ2-5, is as follows: EAGVAQSPRYKIIEKRQSVAFWCNPISGHATLYWYQQILGQGPKLLIQFQNNGVVDDSQLPKDRFSAERLKGVDSTLKIQPAKLEDSAVYLCASSPGGAETQYFGPGTRLLVL.

This clonotype came up many times. The chain couples TRBV18 to TRBJ2-1; D uncertain. Germline V gives CDR1 KGHSH, CDR2 LQKENI. V was pared by 3 bases and J by 10 bases, with 10 bases between. This CDR3 has 12 residues. CDR3 protein: CASSPSVREQFF. The CDR3, as DNA: TGTGCCAGCTCACCGTCTGTCAGAGAGCAGTTCTTC.

This clonotype has a handful of counts. This chain links TRBV20-1 with TRBJ2-7; a weak D match, TRBD2 (6 bases). The CDR3 contains 16 residues. Trimming cost V 3 bases and J 6 bases, with 24 bases left between them. CDR1 is DFQATT and CDR2 is SNEGSKA in the germline V gene (reference sequence). The CDR3 DNA reads TGCAGTGCTAGCGGGAGTCAAGGACTAATATCCGTCGAGCAGTACTTC. Its translation is CSASGSQGLISVEQYF.

Many counts were recorded for this clonotype. This rearrangement joins TRBV6-1 to TRBJ1-1, with a possible D match to TRBD1 (5 bases). Germline CDR1 is MNHNS and CDR2 is SASEGT. Trimming removed 5 bases at V and 0 bases at J, with 13 bases between. The CDR3 sequence is 15 residues long. The CDR3 loop reads CASSKKGWMNTEAFF. CDR3 DNA sequence: TGTGCCAGCAGTAAGAAGGGGTGGATGAACACTGAAGCTTTCTTT.

In the case of this clonotype: One end of the junction varies from germline; a read error may be responsible. This rearrangement joins TRBV7-8 to TRBJ2-7; TRBD2 might be the D (5 bases). The CDR3 runs 12 residues. Germline CDR1 and CDR2: SGHVS and FQNEAQ. CDR3 loop: CASSDGVYERYF. CDR3 coding DNA: TGTGCCAGCAGCGACGGGGTTTACGAGCGGTACTTC.